This TCR beta chain was obtained from a study of blood T cell repertoires in COVID-19. Study details: The origin of the acute and convalescent COVID-19 samples was the United States, Italy and Spain. Nucleic acid was either cDNA or gDNA, and it came from T cells, B-cell-depleted T cells, or PBMCs.

Source study methods: Scientists estimated how many nucleated cells there were by amplifying reference gene primers. Repertoires were generated with immunoSEQ multiplex PCR, while TCRdb's copy carries only in-frame clones and drops some. That table gives V, J and clone size, and the DNA gave D and trimming. The table includes roughly 190,000 clones, 84% detected once. This CDR3 contains 16 residues. Germline lookup yields CDR1 MNHNS and CDR2 SASEGT. After removal of 2 bases from V and 5 bases from J, the junction contained 6 bases not matched to a gene. The sequence derives from a woman aged 70-85 years with active or convalescent COVID-19. The chain links TRBV6-1 to TRBJ2-5, with 12 positions matching TRBD1. Sequencing was performed on peripheral blood. The CDR3 bases are TGTGCCAGCAGTGAAATAGGGACAGGGGGCTGGGAGACCCAGTACTTC. It encodes CASSEIGTGGWETQYF.